Listed here are 14 T cell receptor beta chains from one sample, sequenced in a study of blood T cells in healthy people across ages. Then a second PCR, running roughly 6 to 12 cycles, was carried out with a sample-barcoded 5' primer and a J-beta primer mix. TCRdb reprocessed the 5' RACE reads with MiXCR, giving one entry per CDR3 protein. This table holds 600,000 or so distinct CDR3 sequences, around 48% found once. Sequencing was carried out using blood. The receptors stem from an elderly man in good health.

The rearrangement uses TRBV29-1 and TRBJ2-3, with D unclear. Trimming pared 5 bases from V and 6 bases from J, leaving 15 bases between. The CDR3 extends over 13 amino acids. CDR1 and CDR2 from the germline V gene are SQVTM and ANQGSEA. CDR3 nucleotide sequence: TGCAGCGTTCGGTTTCTGGTGGCGGATACGCAGTATTTT. It codes for CSVRFLVADTQYF.

The rearrangement uses TRBV2 and TRBJ2-4, with 11 bases that match TRBD1. The J call is uncertain, as TRBJ2-7 better fits the DNA end. The CDR3 is made up of 15 amino acids. Germline V CDR1 and CDR2: SNHLY, FYNNEI. For the CDR3, the DNA is TGTGCCAGCAGTGATCCCGGGACAGGGGGCTACGAGCAGTACTTC. It is translated as CASSDPGTGGYEQYF.

In its sample, this clonotype was seen a few times. A much larger clone differs by one base, so this may be a read error. V gene TRBV7-2 combines with J gene TRBJ1-4, with D uncertain. The CDR3 has 13 amino acids. Germline V CDR1 and CDR2: SGHTA, FQGNSA. CDR3 DNA: TGTGCCAGCAGGGGCGGCATAAATGAAAACCTGTTTTTT. This gives the protein CASRGGINENLFF.

This clonotype was observed a handful of times. V usage is TRBV14 and J usage is TRBJ2-5; 8 bases are shared with TRBD1. The end of the DNA is better explained by TRBJ2-7, so the J call may be wrong. Germline CDR1 and CDR2: SGHDN and FVKESK. The CDR3 contains 15 residues. The CDR3 region is CASSQHSGQGSEQYF. The CDR3 DNA is TGTGCCAGCAGCCAACATTCAGGACAGGGAAGCGAGCAGTACTTC.

This clonotype was counted a few times. V gene TRBV7-2 combines with J gene TRBJ1-4; D call uncertain. The germline CDR1 and CDR2 sequences are SGHTA and FQGNSA. CDR3 length: 14 residues. V dropped 2 bases and J dropped 6 bases, with 10 bases sitting between them. In DNA form, the CDR3 reads TGTGCCAGCAGCTTAAACCCTGCATATGAAAAACTGTTTTTT. Translation gives CASSLNPAYEKLFF.

The chain joins TRBV29-1 to TRBJ2-1; D call uncertain. The J call may be in error: the DNA end matches TRBJ2-7 better. The CDR3 extends over 13 amino acids. CDR1 and CDR2 (germline): SQVTM, ANQGSEA. The CDR3 here is CSVETTSYNEQYF. As DNA, the CDR3 is TGCAGCGTTGAAACAACCTCCTACAATGAGCAGTACTTC.

The V and J genes are TRBV7-2 and TRBJ2-4; 9 nucleotides align to TRBD1. V lost 4 bases, J lost 8 bases, and 6 bases stayed unmatched. The CDR3 sequence is 14 residues long. Germline V CDR1 and CDR2: SGHTA, FQGNSA. The CDR3 region has the DNA TGTGCCAGCAGCTCCTACAGGGGGCGTGACATTCAGTACTTC. Protein sequence: CASSSYRGRDIQYF. Combining the CDR3 with reference TRBV7-2 and TRBJ2-4 gives the whole variable domain GAGVSQSPSNKVTEKGKDVELRCDPISGHTALYWYRQSLGQGLEFLIYFQGNSAPDKSGLPSDRFSAERTGGSVSTLTIQRTQQEDSAVYLCASSSYRGRDIQYFGAGTRLSVL.

As DNA, the CDR3 is TGCGCCAGCAGCTCGACAGGGGGGAATGGCTACACCTTC. This sequence encodes CASSSTGGNGYTF. The genes are TRBV5-1 and TRBJ1-2; TRBD1 agrees at 9 bases. Germline V CDR1 and CDR2: SGHRS, YFSETQ. The CDR3 is 13 amino acids. With 3 bases clipped from V and 6 bases from J, the junction kept 3 bases outside the gene matches.

A note on this clonotype: At one boundary the junction diverges from the germline segment, which might be a read error. The chain employs TRBV10-3 and TRBJ2-7; D not certain. CDR3 length: 12 amino acids. Germline V CDR1 and CDR2: ENHRY, SYGVKD. CDR3 DNA: TGTGCCACCAGTGACACCTCCTACGAGCAGTACTTC. Its protein product is CATSDTSYEQYF.

Note on this clonotype: One junction end does not reproduce the germline sequence, and a read error may be involved. The CDR3 sequence is CASNQERQGQMNTEAFF. CDR3 sequence (DNA): TGCGCCAGCAACCAAGAACGACAGGGTCAAATGAACACTGAAGCTTTCTTT. The chain links TRBV4-1 to TRBJ1-1, with 7 bases fitting TRBD1. Germline lookup yields CDR1 MGHRA and CDR2 YSYEKL. This CDR3 is built from 17 residues.

CDR3 loop: CASSLAGVINQPQHF. The DNA for the CDR3 is TGTGCCAGCAGCTTAGCAGGGGTAATCAATCAGCCCCAGCATTTT. The rearrangement joins TRBV7-2 to TRBJ1-5; a weak D match, TRBD1 (5 bases). V was shortened by 0 bases and J by 3 bases, with 9 bases between the two germline ends. The length of the CDR3 is 15 residues. Per the germline V gene, CDR1 is SGHTA and CDR2 is FQGNSA.

The V call is TRBV7-2, the J call TRBJ1-2, with a possible D match to TRBD1 (5 bases). The germline V and J ends were trimmed by 6 bases and 2 bases, with 22 bases remaining between them. Germline loops: CDR1 SGHTA, CDR2 FQGNSA. The CDR3 consists of 17 residues. CDR3 nucleotide sequence: TGTGCCAGCAGACCACCCGGGGCGGGGCTGACGAACTATGGCTACACCTTC. Its protein product is CASRPPGAGLTNYGYTF.

This chain uses TRBV4-2 with TRBJ1-5, with D possibly matching TRBD1 (6 bases). CDR3 length: 16 amino acids. Per the germline V gene, CDR1 is LGHNA and CDR2 is YNFKEQ. Trimming cost V 4 bases and J 2 bases, with 15 bases left between them. CDR3 nucleotide sequence: TGTGCCAGCAGCCCGGGAACAGGGCTAGGCAATCAGCCCCAGCATTTT. It codes for CASSPGTGLGNQPQHF.

V usage is TRBV7-9 and J usage is TRBJ2-7; D gene unclear. The J call could be wrong; TRBJ2-5 is a better fit for the DNA end. CDR1 is SEHNR, CDR2 FQNEAQ, per germline (reference sequence). This CDR3 comprises 15 residues. CDR3 amino acids: CASSLAWRHQETQYF. The CDR3 nucleotides are TGTGCCAGCAGCTTAGCTTGGCGACATCAAGAGACCCAGTACTTC.